This TCR beta chain comes out of a study of long-term antiretroviral therapy in people with HIV. Regarding this clone: The antigen is undetermined.

Germline V gives CDR1 MNHEY, CDR2 SVGAGI. There are 15 residues in the CDR3. Unmatched junction bases numbered 1, after V lost 2 bases and J lost 5 bases. Overall study results and limits: Every time point showed a repertoire led by clones expanded before ART. Repertoires looked antigen-experienced, with only a slight naive shift after ART.

The authors ran the immunoSEQ assay, v3.0, at survey level. Some clones are missing from TCRdb's copy, which holds only in-frame ones; the method was immunoSEQ multiplex PCR. The sample lists 15,000 to 20,000 clones; 70% to 85% were seen once. Researchers secured at least one pre-ART and at least two post-ART PBMC samples from each donor. Cryopreserved PBMC, at roughly 0.85-11 million per sample, were present before DNA extraction. The gene calls are TRBV6-5 and TRBJ1-4, with 11 bases aligning to TRBD1. The sample was unsorted PBMCs, taken 1.5 years before starting antiretroviral therapy. This TCR was recovered from a woman aged 45-60 years with HIV. CDR3 in amino acids: CASSYGTGGNEKLFF. Here the CDR3 DNA reads TGTGCCAGCAGTTACGGGACAGGGGGAAATGAAAAACTGTTTTTT.